This TCR beta chain is drawn from a study of T cell repertoires in cytomegalovirus infection. CDR3 length equals 13 residues. Looked up from germline, CDR1 is SGHTA and CDR2 is FQGNSA. With 5 bases removed from V and 1 base from J, the gap between germline ends came to 8 bases. One entry per CDR3 protein, called by TCRdb with MiXCR from the reads. The data contain hundreds of thousands of distinct CDR3 sequences, approximately 46% of them singletons. This clonotype occurred a few times. Its antigen is unknown. The chain recombines TRBV7-2 with TRBJ2-5; D unresolved. The sample in question was cultured PBMCs, obtained from culture after CMV antigen stimulation. The TCR comes from a human donor in good health (CMV status not recorded). Some clones in this sample may be carry-over from other donors' samples. The CDR3 DNA reads as TGTGCCAGCAGCACGACCTTCCAAGAGACCCAGTACTTC. Translating gives CASSTTFQETQYF. Supplemented by reference TRBV7-2 and TRBJ2-5, the full variable domain reads GAGVSQSPSNKVTEKGKDVELRCDPISGHTALYWYRQSLGQGLEFLIYFQGNSAPDKSGLPSDRFSAERTGGSVSTLTIQRTQQEDSAVYLCASSTTFQETQYFGPGTRLLVL.